This paragraph covers one T cell receptor (beta chain) sequence. These data come from a study of shared clonotypes between healthy human individuals. The CDR3 has 15 residues. The trim removed 6 bases at V and 6 bases at J, leaving 10 bases unmatched. Germline V gene lookup returns CDR1 LNHDA and CDR2 SQIVND (reference sequence). Clones were sequenced by immunoSEQ multiplex PCR, and TCRdb holds only the in-frame ones, with some missing. The table has some 2,500,000 clones, 85% to 95% seen once. This TCR was sampled from a man aged 18 to 30 in good health. Some clones in this sample may be carry-over from other donors' samples. The genes are TRBV19 and TRBJ2-7, with 11 bases aligning to TRBD2. Sample: naive CD4+ T cells from PBMCs. As for subset: CD45RA+ positively selected. The CDR3 DNA reads as TGTGCCAGTAGGCTGACTAGCGGGACCCCTACCGAGCAGTACTTC. Its translation: CASRLTSGTPTEQYF.